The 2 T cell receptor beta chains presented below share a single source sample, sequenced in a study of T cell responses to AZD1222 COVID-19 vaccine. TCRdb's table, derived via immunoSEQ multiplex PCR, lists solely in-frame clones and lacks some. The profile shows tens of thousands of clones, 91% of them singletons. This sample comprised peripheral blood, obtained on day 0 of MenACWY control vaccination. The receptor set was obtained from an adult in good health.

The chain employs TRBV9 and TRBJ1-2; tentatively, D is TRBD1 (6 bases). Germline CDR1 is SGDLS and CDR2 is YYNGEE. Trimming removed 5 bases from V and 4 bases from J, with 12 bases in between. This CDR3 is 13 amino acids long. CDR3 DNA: TGTGCCAGCAGTGGGACACCTGTCTATGGCTACACCTTC. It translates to CASSGTPVYGYTF. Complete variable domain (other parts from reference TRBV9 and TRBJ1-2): DSGVTQTPKHLITATGQRVTLRCSPRSGDLSVYWYQQSLDQGLQFLIQYYNGEERAKGNILERFSAQQFPDLHSELNLSSLELGDSALYFCASSGTPVYGYTFGSGTRLTVV.

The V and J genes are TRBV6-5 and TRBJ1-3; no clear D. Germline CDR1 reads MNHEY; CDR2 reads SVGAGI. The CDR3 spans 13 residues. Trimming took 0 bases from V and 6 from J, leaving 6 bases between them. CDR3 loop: CASSYSYENTIYF. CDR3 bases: TGTGCCAGCAGTTACTCGTACGAAAACACCATATATTTT.